This T cell receptor (beta chain) was obtained from a study of T-cell reconstitution after alpha-beta-depleted transplantation in children. There are many counts of this clonotype. The CDR3 length is 15 residues. V dropped 0 bases and J dropped 8 bases, with 14 bases sitting between them. In germline, CDR1 is MGHRA, CDR2 YSYEKL. Unique molecular identifiers were incorporated when the TCRbeta library was constructed. MiXCR, run by TCRdb on the PCR reads, gives a single entry per CDR3 protein. The data contain around 370,000 distinct CDR3 sequences, approximately 10% of them singletons. Sequenced here: PBMCs from the stem cell graft donor, sampled from the stem cell graft. The clonotype was recovered from a human donor who donated a stem cell graft to a child with acute lymphoblastic leukemia. This chain joins TRBV4-1 and TRBJ2-4; possible D gene TRBD2, 5 bases. The CDR3 loop is CASSQEGGSFYIQYF. CDR3 nucleotide sequence: TGCGCCAGCAGCCAAGAAGGAGGTAGCTTTTACATTCAGTACTTC.